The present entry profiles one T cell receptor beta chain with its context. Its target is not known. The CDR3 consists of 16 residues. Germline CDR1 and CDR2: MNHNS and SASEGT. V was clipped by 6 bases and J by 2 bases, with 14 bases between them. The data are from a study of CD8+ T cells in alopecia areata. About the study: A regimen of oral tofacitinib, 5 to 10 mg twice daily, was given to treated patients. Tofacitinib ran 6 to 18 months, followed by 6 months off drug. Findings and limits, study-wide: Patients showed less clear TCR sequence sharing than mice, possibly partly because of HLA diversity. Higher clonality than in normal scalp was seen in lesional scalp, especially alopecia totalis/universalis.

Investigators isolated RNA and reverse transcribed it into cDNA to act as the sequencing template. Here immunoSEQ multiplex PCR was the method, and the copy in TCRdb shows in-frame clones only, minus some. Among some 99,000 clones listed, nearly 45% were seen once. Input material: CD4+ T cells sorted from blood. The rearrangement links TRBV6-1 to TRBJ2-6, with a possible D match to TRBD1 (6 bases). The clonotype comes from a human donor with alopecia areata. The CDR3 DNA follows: TGTGCCAGCAGCGAACAGGGCTGGGCTGGGGCCAACGTCCTGACTTTC. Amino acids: CASSEQGWAGANVLTF.